Each of the 15 T cell receptor beta chains below was sequenced from the same sample in a study of cytomegalovirus exposure and HLA in healthy donors. The PCR made use of 60 Vbeta and 13 Jbeta primers. Assay: immunoSEQ multiplex PCR; the TCRdb copy retains only in-frame clones and omits some. The table has some 140,000 clones, about three quarters seen once. The sequenced material came from PBMCs. These receptors were collected from a male donor in good health and CMV-seropositive.

This chain joins TRBV7-8 and TRBJ2-1; maybe TRBD1 (6 bases). Germline assignment: CDR1 SGHVS and CDR2 FQNEAQ. The V end lost 5 bases, the J end lost 7 bases, and 21 bases lay between the germline ends. This CDR3 region has 16 residues. The CDR3 protein is CASSIKGEGKGNEQFF. CDR3 bases: TGTGCCAGCAGCATCAAGGGGGAAGGTAAGGGGAATGAGCAGTTCTTC.

This chain links TRBV18 with TRBJ2-7; TRBD2 agrees at 8 bases. The CDR3 sequence is 14 residues long. Trimming took 3 bases from V and 5 from J; bases not matched to a gene: 6. CDR1 and CDR2 from the germline V gene are KGHSH and LQKENI. CDR3 bases: TGTGCCAGCTCACCGGCCCGGGGGGGTGACGAGCAGTACTTC. Protein product: CASSPARGGDEQYF.

The CDR3 protein is CASSPSQEQTQYF. In DNA, the CDR3 is TGTGCCAGCTCACCATCGCAGGAACAGACCCAGTACTTC. V and J are TRBV18 and TRBJ2-5; D not certain. Deletions cut 2 bases from V and 6 bases from J, with 10 bases between. CDR1 KGHSH and CDR2 LQKENI come from the germline V gene. The CDR3 runs to 13 residues.

The V gene is TRBV29-1, the J gene TRBJ2-1; 7 nucleotides align to TRBD2. The CDR3 runs 13 residues. From germline, CDR1 is SQVTM and CDR2 ANQGSEA. After removal of 7 bases from V and 2 bases from J, the junction contained 5 bases not matched to a gene. CDR3 bases: TGCAGCGCCCGGGCGGGGGCCTACAATGAGCAGTTCTTC. It yields the protein CSARAGAYNEQFF.

The V and J genes are TRBV6-5 and TRBJ2-7; possibly TRBD2 for D (6 bases). Germline V gene lookup returns CDR1 MNHEY and CDR2 SVGAGI. Trimming pared 0 bases from V and 3 bases from J, leaving 12 bases between. The CDR3 loop spans 15 amino acids. The CDR3 spells CASSYSGDGGYEQYF. CDR3 nucleotides: TGTGCCAGCAGTTACTCTGGGGACGGGGGCTACGAGCAGTACTTC.

The chain couples TRBV4-1 to TRBJ2-7; 7 positions match TRBD1. This CDR3 region has 14 residues. Germline values: CDR1 MGHRA, CDR2 YSYEKL. V lost 3 bases to trimming and J lost 2 bases; unmatched junction nucleotides: 4. This CDR3 reads CASSHSTGAYEQYF. CDR3 DNA: TGCGCCAGCAGCCACAGCACAGGGGCCTACGAGCAGTACTTC.

The chain uses TRBV7-8 and TRBJ2-1; 11 bases map to TRBD2. CDR1 is SGHVS and CDR2 is FQNEAQ in the germline V gene. The CDR3 length is 17 residues. The junction had 10 bases not matched to a gene; V was cut back by 3 bases and J by 6 bases. In nucleotides, the CDR3 is TGTGCCAGCAGCTTTGGAGAACTAGCGGGAGCCTTCAATGAGCAGTTCTTC. Its protein product is CASSFGELAGAFNEQFF. Full variable domain (outside the CDR3, taken from reference TRBV7-8 and TRBJ2-1): GAGVSQSPRYKVAKRGQDVALRCDPISGHVSLFWYQQALGQGPEFLTYFQNEAQLDKSGLPSDRFFAERPEGSVSTLKIQRTQQEDSAVYLCASSFGELAGAFNEQFFGPGTRLTVL.

This clone was picked up a small number of times. This chain uses TRBV7-3 with TRBJ2-7, with D perhaps TRBD2 (6 bases). The CDR3 runs to 13 residues. Per germline, CDR1 SGHTA and CDR2 FQGTGA. The V and J ends lost 5 bases and 3 bases respectively, with 11 bases between them. This CDR3 reads CASSTMEGYEQYF. Here the CDR3 DNA reads TGTGCCAGCAGCACCATGGAGGGCTACGAGCAGTACTTC.

The chain links TRBV5-1 to TRBJ2-7; possible D gene TRBD2, 6 bases. Trimming stripped 0 bases from V and 3 bases from J, with 13 bases between. CDR1 and CDR2 (germline): SGHRS, YFSETQ. The length of the CDR3 is 15 residues. The CDR3 reads CASSLVGGVIYEQYF. Written as DNA, the CDR3 is TGCGCCAGCAGCTTGGTGGGGGGTGTTATCTACGAGCAGTACTTC.

The chain recombines TRBV15 with TRBJ2-1; 11 bases align to TRBD2. This CDR3 contains 19 residues. The germline CDR1 and CDR2 sequences are LNHNV and YYDKDF (reference sequence). V gave up 0 bases and J gave up 6 bases; unmatched junction bases: 13. CDR3 DNA sequence: TGTGCCACCAGCAGAGAAGTCGGTCCGGGTAGCGGGAGGGCCAATGAGCAGTTCTTC. Translated, it gives CATSREVGPGSGRANEQFF. The full variable domain, its missing parts supplied by reference TRBV15 and TRBJ2-1, is DAMVIQNPRYQVTQFGKPVTLSCSQTLNHNVMYWYQQKSSQAPKLLFHYYDKDFNNEADTPDNFQSRRPNTSFCFLDIRSPGLGDTAMYLCATSREVGPGSGRANEQFFGPGTRLTVL.

This rearrangement joins TRBV9 to TRBJ2-7; 8 bases are shared with TRBD2. Germline V CDR1 and CDR2: SGDLS, YYNGEE. The CDR3 spans 12 residues. The J segment lost 13 bases and the V segment lost 3 bases, leaving 9 bases of the junction unmatched. CDR3: CASSAGGDPTYF. The CDR3 DNA is TGTGCCAGCAGCGCCGGGGGGGACCCAACTTACTTC.

The V gene is TRBV5-1, the J gene TRBJ1-5; a possible D gene is TRBD1 (5 bases). Germline values: CDR1 SGHRS, CDR2 YFSETQ. CDR3 length: 15 residues. V was shortened by 6 bases and J by 2 bases, with 15 bases between the two germline ends. This CDR3 is CASIETATGNQPQHF. The CDR3 nucleotides read TGCGCCAGCATCGAAACCGCGACAGGCAATCAGCCCCAGCATTTT.

V gene TRBV5-6 combines with J gene TRBJ1-2, with a possible D match to TRBD1 (6 bases). Per germline, CDR1 SGHDT and CDR2 YYEEEE. The CDR3 is 14 residues long. Deletions cut 7 bases from V and 7 bases from J, with 20 bases between. The CDR3 DNA reads TGTGCCAGCCACCCCAACCCGGGGGGCGCTGGCTACACCTTC. Translation gives CASHPNPGGAGYTF.

This sequence joins TRBV5-1 and TRBJ2-2, with 12 bases aligning to TRBD1. The CDR3 is 18 amino acids. V lost 2 bases to trimming and J lost 6 bases; unmatched junction nucleotides: 11. The V gene's germline CDR1 is SGHRS and CDR2 YFSETQ. In DNA, the CDR3 is TGCGCCAGCAGCTTATGGGGATCCGGGACAGGGGGCTCCGGGGAGCTGTTTTTT. Protein: CASSLWGSGTGGSGELFF.

The chain couples TRBV11-2 to TRBJ2-2, with D unclear. The CDR3 spans 14 residues. CDR1 is SGHAT and CDR2 is FQNNGV in the germline V gene. The V end lost 2 bases, the J end lost 3 bases, and 7 bases lay between the germline ends. The CDR3 reads CASSLIGHTGELFF. The CDR3 coding sequence is TGTGCCAGCAGCTTAATTGGGCACACCGGGGAGCTGTTTTTT.